These 19 T cell receptor beta chains share one sample of origin, sequenced in a study of chemoradiotherapy in HPV16-positive cancers. Profiling relied on immunoSEQ multiplex PCR, and the TCRdb table lists in-frame clones only, not all of them. The sample lists several thousand clones; roughly 91% were seen once. Sampling took place from a patient who underwent chemoradiotherapy. The source of these receptors is a human donor with HPV-associated anogenital cancer.

The V and J genes are TRBV9 and TRBJ2-3, with no clear D. Looked up from germline, CDR1 is SGDLS and CDR2 is YYNGEE. The ends were cut back, 3 bases at V and 5 bases at J, with 13 bases in the middle. The CDR3 is 14 residues long. As DNA, the CDR3 is TGTGCCAGCAGCGCCTGGCAAGCCAAAGATACGCAGTATTTT. This gives the protein CASSAWQAKDTQYF.

CDR3 nucleotides: TGTGCCAGCAGCGTAGTCCCGGGACAGGGGGTCGGTGGAAACACCATATATTTT. It is translated as CASSVVPGQGVGGNTIYF. The V call is TRBV7-6, the J call TRBJ1-3; TRBD1 matches 11 bases. The germline V gene has CDR1 SGHVS and CDR2 FNYEAQ. The CDR3 has 18 residues. The V segment lost 5 bases and the J segment 3 bases; nucleotides outside the gene matches: 12.

CDR3 coding DNA: TGTGCCAGTAGTATAACTCGTGGGAGAGAAACCGGGGAGCTGTTTTTT. It is translated as CASSITRGRETGELFF. The V gene is TRBV19, the J gene TRBJ2-2; weak D call: TRBD2 (5 bases). CDR1 is LNHDA, CDR2 SQIVND, per germline (reference sequence). V was cut by 2 bases and J by 5 bases, with 15 bases left in between. The CDR3 is 16 amino acids.

This sequence joins TRBV5-6 and TRBJ2-4; 9 positions match TRBD1. The CDR3 spans 16 residues. Germline loops: CDR1 SGHDT, CDR2 YYEEEE. J was trimmed by 3 bases and V by 4 bases; bases with no gene match: 8. CDR3 in amino acids: CASSRTGVFDKNIQYF. The CDR3, as DNA: TGTGCCAGCAGCCGGACAGGGGTGTTTGACAAAAACATTCAGTACTTC.

CDR3 loop: CASSPLPSGTDTQYF. CDR3 bases: TGTGCCAGCTCACCATTACCGTCGGGTACAGATACGCAGTATTTT. The V and J genes are TRBV18 and TRBJ2-3; D is uncertain. The V gene lost 2 bases and the J gene lost 3 bases, with 12 bases spanning the gap. This CDR3 spans 15 amino acids. CDR1 is KGHSH and CDR2 is LQKENI in the germline V gene.

In its sample, this clone ranks as large. CDR3 sequence (DNA): TGTGCCAGCAGCTTAGAACTCAAAAACACCATATATTTT. Amino acids: CASSLELKNTIYF. V usage is TRBV11-2 and J usage is TRBJ1-3; D ambiguous. V lost 0 bases and J 6 bases, leaving 6 bases between the germline ends. The CDR3 is 13 amino acids. CDR1 and CDR2 from the germline V gene are SGHAT and FQNNGV. The variable domain in full, completed from reference TRBV11-2 and TRBJ1-3, reads EAGVAQSPRYKIIEKRQSVAFWCNPISGHATLYWYQQILGQGPKLLIQFQNNGVVDDSQLPKDRFSAERLKGVDSTLKIQPAKLEDSAVYLCASSLELKNTIYFGEGSWLTVV.

The chain joins TRBV5-1 to TRBJ2-1; TRBD2 agrees at 9 bases. Germline CDR1 SGHRS, CDR2 YFSETQ. This CDR3 spans 15 amino acids. V shed 7 bases and J 1 base; nucleotides not matched to a gene: 6. CDR3 loop: CASGRAGGSYNEQFF. CDR3 nucleotide sequence: TGCGCCAGCGGACGAGCGGGGGGATCCTACAATGAGCAGTTCTTC.

This clone was detected a few times. This chain uses TRBV4-1 with TRBJ2-7; perhaps D is TRBD1 or TRBD2 (5 bases each). The ends were cut back, 6 bases at V and 2 bases at J, with 17 bases in the middle. The CDR3 runs to 15 residues. From germline, CDR1 is MGHRA and CDR2 YSYEKL. CDR3 sequence (DNA): TGCGCCAGCAGGACCCGGGACGAGCTAACCTACGAGCAGTACTTC. Translating gives CASRTRDELTYEQYF.

The CDR3 is CASQPGGNNEQFF. The DNA for the CDR3 is TGTGCCAGCCAACCTGGCGGGAACAATGAGCAGTTCTTC. The gene calls are TRBV5-6 and TRBJ2-1, with a weak D call TRBD2 (6 bases). The CDR3 has 13 residues. From germline, CDR1 is SGHDT and CDR2 YYEEEE. Trimming cost V 7 bases and J 5 bases, with 13 bases left between them.

This clone was detected once. At one end, the junction sequence differs from germline, possibly due to a read error. The chain employs TRBV5-3 and TRBJ1-5; 7 nucleotides agree with TRBD1. TRBV5-3 qualifies as an ORF whose function is uncertain. This CDR3 is 15 amino acids long. CDR3 coding DNA: TGTGCCAGAAGCAACCGGACAGGCCTCCCTCAGCCTCAGCATTTT. This translates into CARSNRTGLPQPQHF.

The chain couples TRBV7-3 to TRBJ2-1; the D is unclear. The V end lost 5 bases, the J end lost 3 bases, and 11 bases lay between the germline ends. The CDR3 covers 14 residues. Germline V gene lookup returns CDR1 SGHTA and CDR2 FQGTGA. CDR3 amino acids: CASSPTSDYNEQFF. In DNA, the CDR3 is TGTGCCAGCAGCCCGACAAGCGACTACAATGAGCAGTTCTTC.

This clone appeared a single time. The chain is built from TRBV5-1 and TRBJ1-6, with D uncertain. The CDR3 is made up of 14 amino acids. Trimming stripped 1 base from V and 7 bases from J, with 9 bases between. Germline CDR1 SGHRS, CDR2 YFSETQ. CDR3 nucleotides: TGCGCCAGCAGCTTGAACGGGGAAAATTCACCCCTCCACTTT. Protein: CASSLNGENSPLHF. The variable domain in full, completed from reference TRBV5-1 and TRBJ1-6, reads KAGVTQTPRYLIKTRGQQVTLSCSPISGHRSVSWYQQTPGQGLQFLFEYFSETQRNKGNFPGRFSGRQFSNSRSEMNVSTLELGDSALYLCASSLNGENSPLHFGNGTRLTVT.

The CDR3 DNA reads TGTGCCAGCGCAACTAGGGGGAGGGCTAACTATGGCTACACCTTC. It codes for CASATRGRANYGYTF. V and J are TRBV5-4 and TRBJ1-2; the D gene is possibly TRBD1 (6 bases). CDR1 SGHNT and CDR2 YYREEE come from the germline V gene (reference sequence). The ends were cut back, 7 bases at V and 0 bases at J, with 16 bases in the middle. CDR3 size: 15 residues.

The chain is built from TRBV7-2 and TRBJ1-2; the match to TRBD1 covers 7 bases. The CDR3 consists of 16 residues. Trimming removed 5 bases from V and 8 bases from J; junction bases left unmatched: 17. The germline V gene encodes CDR1 SGHTA and CDR2 FQGNSA. The CDR3 region is CASSLITTGSRRGYTF. The CDR3 bases are TGTGCCAGCAGCCTTATCACGACAGGGTCGAGAAGGGGCTACACCTTC.

The gene calls are TRBV19 and TRBJ1-1, with D uncertain. Between the trimmed V and J ends, which lost 0 bases and 0 bases, there was a span of 11 bases. There are 16 residues in the CDR3. Looked up from germline, CDR1 is LNHDA and CDR2 is SQIVND (reference sequence). CDR3 DNA sequence: TGTGCCAGTAGTATAGACAGGACGACCCTGAACACTGAAGCTTTCTTT. Residues: CASSIDRTTLNTEAFF.

The V call is TRBV7-9, the J call TRBJ2-5, with D tentatively TRBD1 (6 bases). V was cut by 1 base and J by 7 bases, with 10 bases left in between. The length of the CDR3 is 13 residues. Germline CDR1 SEHNR, CDR2 FQNEAQ (reference sequence). CDR3 amino acids: CASSLVLGGTQYF. CDR3 nucleotides: TGTGCCAGCAGCTTAGTATTAGGGGGGACCCAGTACTTC.

The chain recombines TRBV11-2 with TRBJ1-2, with unresolved D. Germline CDR1 SGHAT, CDR2 FQNNGV. The CDR3 extends over 15 amino acids. V shed 2 bases and J shed 2 bases, with 12 bases lying between them. The CDR3: CASSLTTDVNYGYTF. As DNA, the CDR3 is TGTGCCAGCAGCTTAACCACGGATGTAAACTATGGCTACACCTTC. The variable domain in full, with the rest retrieved from reference TRBV11-2 and TRBJ1-2, is EAGVAQSPRYKIIEKRQSVAFWCNPISGHATLYWYQQILGQGPKLLIQFQNNGVVDDSQLPKDRFSAERLKGVDSTLKIQPAKLEDSAVYLCASSLTTDVNYGYTFGSGTRLTVV.

The V gene is TRBV27, the J gene TRBJ1-4, with 10 bases lining up with TRBD1. Germline V gene sequence: CDR1 MNHEY, CDR2 SMNVEV (reference sequence). The CDR3 length is 15 residues. With V trimmed by 5 bases and J by 7 bases, 7 bases remained unmatched. The CDR3 sequence: CASSTTGTGVEKLFF. CDR3 sequence (DNA): TGTGCCAGCAGTACCACCGGGACAGGGGTTGAAAAACTGTTTTTT.

This chain connects TRBV30 to TRBJ1-6, with no clear D. The germline V gene has CDR1 GTSNPN and CDR2 SVGIG (reference sequence). V lost 5 bases, J lost 2 bases, and 7 bases lay in between. The CDR3 length is 13 residues. In DNA, the CDR3 is TGTGCCTGGGCCCAGACCTATAATTCACCCCTCCACTTT. It encodes CAWAQTYNSPLHF.